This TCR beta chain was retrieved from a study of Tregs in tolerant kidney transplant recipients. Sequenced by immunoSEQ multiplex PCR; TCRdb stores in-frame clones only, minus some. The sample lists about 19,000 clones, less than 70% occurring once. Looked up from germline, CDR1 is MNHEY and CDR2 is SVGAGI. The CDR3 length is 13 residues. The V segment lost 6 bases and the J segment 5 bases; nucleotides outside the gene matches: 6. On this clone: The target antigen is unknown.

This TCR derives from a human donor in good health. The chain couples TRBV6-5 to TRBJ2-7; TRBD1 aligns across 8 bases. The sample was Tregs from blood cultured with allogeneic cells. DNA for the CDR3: TGTGCCAGCAGCTGGGACAGGACCAACGAGCAGTACTTC. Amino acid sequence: CASSWDRTNEQYF.